Here is one TCR beta chain with its context. Antigen unknown. This specimen belongs to a study of regulatory T cells in long-lasting Graves disease. Study context: Those with persistent Graves' disease had received antithyroid drugs for over 5 years with positive TSH receptor antibodies. Study-level points and caveats: Persistent disease was characterized by preferential usage of TRBV28, TRBJ1-2 and TRBJ2-5. Study of thyroid tissue was not done, with only peripheral blood studied. Less diverse TCR repertoires were seen in persistent Graves' patients than in newly diagnosed ones.

Time point reported: persistent/refractory GD, antithyroid drugs over 5 years with positive TRAb. The TCR library was prepared using RNA isolated from PBMCs. CDR3-region Arm-PCR and iRepertoire HTBI primers produced the TCR beta libraries. TCRdb reprocessed the multiplex PCR reads with MiXCR, giving one entry per CDR3 protein. The sample records fewer than 450,000 distinct CDR3 sequences, less than 25% being singletons. The CDR3 has 14 residues. V was clipped by 1 base and J by 7 bases, with 14 bases between them. The germline V gene encodes CDR1 SGHRS and CDR2 YFSETQ. The specimen comprised peripheral blood mononuclear cells (PBMCs), sampled when the disease was refractory, from a patient treated with antithyroid drugs. V is TRBV5-1 and J is TRBJ1-1, with no clear D. The sequence was obtained from a female donor with Graves disease. CDR3 bases: TGCGCCAGCAGCTTGAACAGCCGCCCTGGTGAAGCTTTCTTT. Its translation: CASSLNSRPGEAFF.